A single sample is the source of the 30 T cell receptor beta chains below, sequenced in a study of tissue T cells after allogeneic stem cell transplantation. Stated time point: mouse harvest day 7 after allogeneic transplant. The graft held 10^6 splenic CD5+ T cells and 10^7 T-cell-depleted bone marrow cells. Generated by immunoSEQ multiplex PCR, the TCRdb table keeps only in-frame clones and is missing some. The sample comprises around 10,000 clones, 45% to 50% of which are singletons, and less than 8% rests with the top ten. The material sequenced was gut tissue. Receptors originate from a female BALB/c mouse given C57BL/6 T cells with graft-versus-host disease after an allogeneic hematopoietic cell transplant.

This clone was found once. Mouse germline and gene names are used. The read ends 1 residue shy of where the CDR3 ends; the end is completed using the germline J gene. The chain combines TRBV12-1 with TRBJ2-3; D might be TRBD2 (6 bases). Germline assignment: CDR1 SGHSN and CDR2 HYEKVE. Trimming removed 0 bases at V and 5 bases at J, with 8 bases between. The CDR3 is 13 residues long. The CDR3 sequence is CASSLRDLETLYF. The CDR3 bases that were read are TGTGCCAGCTCTCTCCGGGACTTAGAAACGCTGTAT.

On this clone itself: Germline and genes: mouse. From the germline J gene comes the end of the CDR3, since the read stops 1 residue before it. Other nucleotide sequences from this sample produce the same CDR3. The chain is built from TRBV3 and TRBJ2-1; 9 positions match TRBD1. The length of the CDR3 is 14 residues. Looked up from germline, CDR1 is SNHLY and CDR2 is FYNGKV (reference sequence). V lost 3 bases, J lost 7 bases, and 4 bases stayed unmatched. The sequenced part of the CDR3 DNA is TGTGCCAGCAGCTTCACAGGGGGCGGGGCTGAGCAGTTC. The encoded protein is CASSFTGGGAEQF. The CDR3, in full, reads CASSFTGGGAEQFF.

Notes on this clone: The listed genes are named as in mouse. Read coverage stops 1 residue before the CDR3 terminus; the germline J gene supplies the remainder. The rearrangement joins TRBV16 to TRBJ2-2; possible D gene TRBD1, 6 bases. The CDR3 is 14 amino acids. The germline gives CDR1 SGHSA, CDR2 FRNQAP. V lost 4 bases and J 5 bases, leaving 11 bases between the germline ends. The CDR3 bases that were read are TGTGCAAGCAGCTCTCGGGACAAGACCGGGCAGCTCTAC. Translation gives CASSSRDKTGQLY. The full-length CDR3 reads as CASSSRDKTGQLYF.

Turning to this clone: Here the gene names and germline are mouse. Incomplete CDR3 DNA: TGTGGTGCTAGGGACTGGGGGAGTCAAAACACCTTGTAC. Its translation is CGARDWGSQNTLY. The full CDR3 protein reads CGARDWGSQNTLYF. The chain is built from TRBV20 and TRBJ2-4; TRBD2 matches 7 bases. The read ends 1 residue shy of where the CDR3 ends; the end is completed using the germline J gene. The V and J ends lost 0 bases and 0 bases, in that order; junction bases with no gene match: 0. From germline, CDR1 is GFQATS and CDR2 STVNSAI. CDR3 length equals 14 residues.

Note on this clone: Any gene name here is a mouse gene name. This CDR3 is CASSLRQQNTLYF. Partial CDR3 DNA: TGTGCCAGCTCTCTCCGGCAGCAAAACACCTTGTAC. The V and J genes are TRBV12-1 and TRBJ2-4; D is ambiguous. The read gets to within 1 residue of the CDR3 end, and the germline J gene fills in the rest. CDR1 is SGHSN and CDR2 is HYEKVE in the germline V gene. This CDR3 is 13 amino acids long. Trimming pared 0 bases from V and 3 bases from J, leaving 6 bases between.

Points on this clone: Each gene name is a mouse one. The DNA ends 1 residue before the CDR3 does, and the rest of the CDR3 is filled in from the germline J gene. J is TRBJ1-6 and V is TRBV13-1, with D possibly being TRBD1 (5 bases). TRBJ1-6 belongs to the ORF category, with a function that is uncertain. The V end lost 4 bases, the J end lost 3 bases, and 8 bases lay between the germline ends. The CDR3 sequence is 14 residues long. The germline CDR1 and CDR2 sequences are NSHNY and SYGAGN. The covered CDR3 bases are TGTGCCAGCAGTTCCGGGGGCTATAATTCGCCCCTCTAC. It yields the protein CASSSGGYNSPLY. The entire CDR3 reads CASSSGGYNSPLYF.

This clone has more than one count but fewer than ten. Any gene name here is a mouse gene name. The read falls 1 residue short of the CDR3 end, and the missing part is taken from the germline J gene. The chain recombines TRBV26 with TRBJ2-1; unclear D gene. There are 12 residues in the CDR3. The germline V gene has CDR1 KGHPV and CDR2 FQNQEV (reference sequence). V lost 6 bases, J lost 1 base, and 4 bases lay in between. This chain's CDR3 is CASRENYAEQFF. Incomplete CDR3 DNA: TGTGCCAGCAGAGAGAACTATGCTGAGCAGTTC.

A note on this clone: Gene names refer to mouse genes. Read sequence stops 1 residue before the CDR3 end, and the germline J gene provides the missing end. This rearrangement joins TRBV16 to TRBJ2-3, with 7 nucleotides matching TRBD1. The CDR3 has 15 amino acids. In germline, CDR1 is SGHSA, CDR2 FRNQAP. Losses at the gene ends were 3 bases for V and 1 base for J; bases not matched to a gene: 4. The sequenced part of the CDR3 DNA is TGTGCAAGCAGCTTTCGGGACAGAGGTGCAGAAACGCTGTAT. Translated, it gives CASSFRDRGAETLY. The entire CDR3 protein is CASSFRDRGAETLYF.

With regard to this clone: Gene names and germline match the mouse. The read is 1 residue too short to cover the CDR3 end, so that end is filled in from the germline J gene. This chain links TRBV14 with TRBJ1-1, with TRBD1 as a possible D gene (5 bases). This CDR3 has 13 residues. Germline V gives CDR1 SGHDT, CDR2 FRDEAV. The ends were cut back, 3 bases at V and 1 base at J, with 7 bases in the middle. The CDR3 bases that were read are TGTGCCAGCAGTTCACAGGAAAACACAGAAGTCTTC. Translating it yields CASSSQENTEVF. The entire CDR3 is CASSSQENTEVFF.

A remark on this clone: The genes and germline here are from mouse. The read finishes 1 residue shy of the CDR3 end, and the germline J gene is used to complete it. The J gene is TRBJ2-5, the V gene TRBV26; no reliable D call. CDR1 is KGHPV, CDR2 FQNQEV, per germline (reference sequence). Trimming stripped 2 bases from V and 0 bases from J, with 9 bases between. The CDR3 loop spans 15 amino acids. CDR3 DNA (partial): TGTGCCAGCAGTCTGGAGGGATTTAACCAAGACACCCAGTAC. This codes for CASSLEGFNQDTQY. The complete CDR3 reads CASSLEGFNQDTQYF.

For this clone: The genes and germline here are from mouse. The missing CDR3 end, 1 residue past where the read stops, is filled in from the germline J gene. The J gene is TRBJ1-4, the V gene TRBV23; the table's D call, TRBD1, was not checked against the DNA. Germline CDR1 is KGHTA and CDR2 is FQNQQP. The CDR3 is made up of 14 amino acids. CDR3 DNA, as far as it was read: TGCTCCAGCAGTCTACAGTTTTCCAACGAAAGATTATTT. Translated: CSSSLQFSNERLF. The full CDR3 reads CSSSLQFSNERLFF.

With regard to this clone: Mouse gene names and germline throughout. The read ends 1 residue shy of where the CDR3 ends; the end is completed using the germline J gene. The rearrangement joins TRBV16 to TRBJ2-7; 11 nucleotides agree with TRBD2. The CDR3 extends over 15 amino acids. Per germline, CDR1 SGHSA and CDR2 FRNQAP. V shed 1 base, J shed 6 bases, and the junction held 5 bases outside the gene matches. The CDR3 here is CASSLVGDWGIEQYF. CDR3 DNA, as far as it was read: TGTGCAAGCAGCTTAGTCGGGGACTGGGGGATTGAACAGTAC.

For this clone: The genes are named according to mouse. The CDR3 end is not reached by the read, which stops 1 residue before it; the germline J gene fills it in. This rearrangement joins TRBV1 to TRBJ2-1, with TRBD1 identical over 8 bases. The CDR3 covers 15 residues. The V segment lost 6 bases and the J segment 0 bases; nucleotides outside the gene matches: 4. CDR1 is NSQYPW and CDR2 is LRSPGD in the germline V gene (reference sequence). Here the CDR3 reads CTCRRTGTNYAEQFF. CDR3 bases read: TGCACCTGCAGACGGACAGGGACTAACTATGCTGAGCAGTTC.

Of note for this clone: Mouse gene names apply. The CDR3 is cut off 1 residue early in the read; its end comes from the germline J gene. The chain employs TRBV3 and TRBJ2-3; TRBD2 aligns across 7 bases. The CDR3 has 14 residues. From germline, CDR1 is SNHLY and CDR2 FYNGKV (reference sequence). Losses at the gene ends were 5 bases for V and 1 base for J; bases not matched to a gene: 3. Incomplete CDR3 DNA: TGTGCCAGCAGCCCGGGGGGGGGTGCAGAAACGCTGTAT. Protein product: CASSPGGGAETLY. The complete CDR3 protein is CASSPGGGAETLYF.

In regard to this clone: Any gene name here is a mouse gene name. The read is 1 residue too short to cover the CDR3 end, so that end is filled in from the germline J gene. This chain links TRBV23 with TRBJ2-4; TRBD2 was called by the table and not checked on the DNA. The germline V gene has CDR1 KGHTA and CDR2 FQNQQP. The CDR3 extends over 15 amino acids. Partial CDR3 DNA: TGCTCCAGCAGTCCTCTGGGGGTTAGTCAAAACACCTTGTAC. Amino acid sequence: CSSSPLGVSQNTLY. The full CDR3 reads CSSSPLGVSQNTLYF.

This clone is categorized as medium-sized. Gene labels here are mouse ones. The missing CDR3 end, 1 residue past where the read stops, is filled in from the germline J gene. The rearrangement uses TRBV13-2 and TRBJ2-2; 8 bases agree with TRBD2. V was pared by 1 base and J by 1 base, with 9 bases of the junction left unmatched. This CDR3 comprises 18 residues. CDR1 is NNHNN and CDR2 is SYGAGS in the germline V gene (reference sequence). The CDR3 region is CASGDTGYWGINTGQLYF. CDR3 DNA, as far as it was read: TGTGCCAGCGGTGATACAGGGTACTGGGGGATAAACACCGGGCAGCTCTAC.

Details on this clone: Gene names and germline match the mouse. The read terminates 1 residue ahead of where the CDR3 ends, so the germline J gene completes it. This chain joins TRBV1 and TRBJ2-1, with D unclear. V shed 0 bases and J shed 1 base, with 7 bases lying between them. The CDR3 sequence is 15 residues long. In germline, CDR1 is NSQYPW, CDR2 LRSPGD (reference sequence). CDR3 bases read: TGCACCTGCAGTGCAGAGGCAGTAAACTATGCTGAGCAGTTC. Its protein product is CTCSAEAVNYAEQF. The whole CDR3 sequence reads CTCSAEAVNYAEQFF.

Of note for this clone: Gene names follow the mouse nomenclature. The read finishes 1 residue shy of the CDR3 end, and the germline J gene is used to complete it. The chain carries TRBV23 and TRBJ2-1; TRBD2 was called by the table and not checked on the DNA. Germline CDR1 reads KGHTA; CDR2 reads FQNQQP. The CDR3 consists of 16 residues. CDR3 amino acids: CSSSQDWGNNYAEQFF. The DNA read from the CDR3 is TGCTCCAGCAGTCAAGACTGGGGGAATAACTATGCTGAGCAGTTC. Variable domain in full (rest from reference TRBV23 and TRBJ2-1): DAAVTQKPRYLIKMKGQEAEMKCIPEKGHTAVFWYQQKQSKELKFLIYFQNQQPLDQIDMVKERFSAVCPSSSLCSLGIRTCEAEDSALYLCSSSQDWGNNYAEQFFGPGTRLTVL.

Only a few counts were recorded for this clone. Mouse gene names and germline throughout. Read coverage stops 1 residue before the CDR3 terminus; the germline J gene supplies the remainder. This chain uses TRBV26 with TRBJ2-4; either TRBD1 or TRBD2 may supply D (5 bases each). Deletions cut 6 bases from V and 0 bases from J, with 7 bases between. The germline gives CDR1 KGHPV, CDR2 FQNQEV (reference sequence). The CDR3 has 13 residues. The CDR3 sequence: CASSRDSQNTLYF. The DNA read from the CDR3 is TGTGCCAGCAGCCGGGACAGTCAAAACACCTTGTAC.

In the case of this clone: Mouse gene names apply. The CDR3 is cut off 1 residue early in the read; its end comes from the germline J gene. The chain uses TRBV5 and TRBJ1-1; D uncertain. Trimming stripped 2 bases from V and 1 base from J, with 5 bases between. Germline CDR1 LGHNA, CDR2 YNLKQL (reference sequence). The length of the CDR3 is 13 residues. CDR3 DNA (partial): TGTGCCAGCAGCCAACAGGAAAACACAGAAGTCTTC. Amino acids: CASSQQENTEVF. The whole CDR3 is CASSQQENTEVFF.

As concerns this clone: Gene names refer to mouse genes. The CDR3 end lies 1 residue beyond the end of the read and is filled in from the germline J gene. The chain has TRBV13-1 and TRBJ2-5; D may be TRBD2 (7 bases). Trimming took off 0 bases at V and 4 bases at J, with 9 bases between the two ends. The CDR3 runs to 14 residues. CDR1 is NSHNY, CDR2 SYGAGN, per germline. CDR3 sequence: CASSDGGGEDTQYF. The CDR3 bases that were read are TGTGCCAGCAGTGATGGAGGGGGGGAAGACACCCAGTAC.

Concerning this clone: Mouse germline and gene names are used. The CDR3 end falls 1 residue outside the read, so it is completed with the germline J gene. The chain has TRBV16 and TRBJ2-5; TRBD1 agrees at 10 bases. This CDR3 is built from 15 residues. The trim removed 0 bases at V and 3 bases at J, leaving 0 bases unmatched. The germline CDR1 and CDR2 sequences are SGHSA and FRNQAP. The sequenced part of the CDR3 DNA is TGTGCAAGCAGCTTAGAGGACAGGGGGCAAGACACCCAGTAC. Its protein is CASSLEDRGQDTQY. The entire CDR3 protein reads CASSLEDRGQDTQYF.

Concerning this clone itself: Gene names denote mouse genes. The read ends 1 residue shy of where the CDR3 ends; the end is completed using the germline J gene. The V call is TRBV3, the J call TRBJ1-1, with TRBD1 identical over 8 bases. J lost 1 base, V lost 4 bases, and 2 bases had no gene match. The CDR3 sequence is 14 residues long. CDR1 and CDR2 (germline): SNHLY, FYNGKV (reference sequence). Incomplete CDR3 DNA: TGTGCCAGCAGCTCAGGGGGCGCGAACACAGAAGTCTTC. It is translated as CASSSGGANTEVF. The complete CDR3 reads CASSSGGANTEVFF. The whole variable domain, filled in from reference TRBV3 and TRBJ1-1, reads GPKVLQIPSHQIIDMGQMVTLNCDPVSNHLYFYWYKQILGQQMEFLVNFYNGKVMEKSKLFKDQFSVERPDGSYFTLKIQPTALEDSAVYFCASSSGGANTEVFFGKGTRLTVV.

As concerns this clone: Genes here carry mouse names. The missing CDR3 end, 1 residue past where the read stops, is filled in from the germline J gene. The V call is TRBV3, the J call TRBJ1-1; no firm D call. Germline values: CDR1 SNHLY, CDR2 FYNGKV (reference sequence). Trimming took 3 bases from V and 1 from J, leaving 3 bases between them. The CDR3 has 12 amino acids. The covered CDR3 bases are TGTGCCAGCAGCTTCAAAAACACAGAAGTCTTC. Protein sequence: CASSFKNTEVF. In full, the CDR3 is CASSFKNTEVFF. Full variable domain (remainder filled in from reference TRBV3 and TRBJ1-1): GPKVLQIPSHQIIDMGQMVTLNCDPVSNHLYFYWYKQILGQQMEFLVNFYNGKVMEKSKLFKDQFSVERPDGSYFTLKIQPTALEDSAVYFCASSFKNTEVFFGKGTRLTVV.

The sample holds a few counts of this clone. Any gene name here is a mouse gene name. The sequenced fragment ends 1 residue before the CDR3 boundary, so the rest is inferred from the germline J gene. The chain combines TRBV26 with TRBJ2-1; 9 bases fit TRBD1. Germline V lookup: CDR1 KGHPV, CDR2 FQNQEV (reference sequence). J was trimmed by 8 bases and V by 2 bases; bases with no gene match: 7. CDR3 size: 15 residues. CDR3 sequence: CASSLVGGQGPEQFF. Partial CDR3 DNA: TGTGCCAGCAGTCTGGTAGGGGGACAGGGACCTGAGCAGTTC.

On this clone itself: These gene names are mouse names. The read ends 1 residue before the CDR3 terminus; that terminus is restored from the germline J gene. V and J are TRBV23 and TRBJ2-5; the table's D gene call, TRBD1, was not cross checked with the DNA. The CDR3 contains 14 residues. CDR1 is KGHTA and CDR2 is FQNQQP in the germline V gene. The covered CDR3 bases are TGCTCCAGCAGTCAAGGGACAGGGAAAGACACCCAGTAC. It encodes CSSSQGTGKDTQY. The CDR3 reads in full as CSSSQGTGKDTQYF.

This clone has only a few counts. Gene names denote mouse genes. The read ends 1 residue shy of where the CDR3 ends; the end is completed using the germline J gene. The chain couples TRBV1 to TRBJ2-7; TRBD2 matches at 8 bases. Germline trimming cut 5 bases from V and 3 bases from J; bases unmatched to any gene: 3. The CDR3 has 13 amino acids. CDR1 NSQYPW and CDR2 LRSPGD come from the germline V gene (reference sequence). The CDR3 loop is CTCSPTGGYEQYF. The part of the CDR3 DNA that was read is TGCACCTGCAGTCCAACTGGGGGCTATGAACAGTAC.

Note on this clone: Germline and genes here are mouse. With the read ending 1 residue before the CDR3 end, the germline J gene is used to fill in that end. J is TRBJ2-3 and V is TRBV1, with 9 nucleotides matching TRBD1. CDR1 and CDR2 (germline): NSQYPW, LRSPGD (reference sequence). This CDR3 is 15 amino acids long. V was clipped by 3 bases and J by 4 bases; unmatched bases: 5. The CDR3 bases that were read are TGCACCTGCAGTGCCCGGGACAGGGTCTCAGAAACGCTGTAT. Its protein is CTCSARDRVSETLY. The entire CDR3 sequence reads CTCSARDRVSETLYF.

Remarks on this clone: Here the gene names and germline are mouse. The read ends 1 residue early relative to the CDR3; the germline J gene fills the gap. The chain uses TRBV3 and TRBJ1-4, with 8 bases that match TRBD1. There are 15 residues in the CDR3. The germline gives CDR1 SNHLY, CDR2 FYNGKV (reference sequence). V was pared by 6 bases and J by 0 bases, with 3 bases of the junction left unmatched. CDR3 DNA, as far as it was read: TGTGCCAGCAGACAGGGGGGAATTTCCAACGAAAGATTATTT. It translates to CASRQGGISNERLF. The full-length CDR3 reads as CASRQGGISNERLFF.

Notes on this clone: The gene names here belong to mouse. Read coverage stops 1 residue before the CDR3 terminus; the germline J gene supplies the remainder. The J gene is TRBJ2-4, the V gene TRBV19, with 8 bases aligning to TRBD2. Trimming removed 4 bases from V and 0 bases from J; junction bases left unmatched: 4. The CDR3 is 15 residues long. Germline CDR1 is FNHDT and CDR2 is SITEND (reference sequence). The sequenced part of the CDR3 DNA is TGTGCCAGCAGTCCCGGACTGGGAAGTCAAAACACCTTGTAC. It translates to CASSPGLGSQNTLY. The full CDR3 protein is CASSPGLGSQNTLYF.